This T cell receptor (beta chain) was identified during a study of control samples from healthy donors and cancer patients. This table comes from immunoSEQ multiplex PCR, and its TCRdb copy is limited to in-frame clones, with some not included. The table records around 120,000 clones, around 87% of them present only once. The V segment lost 8 bases and the J segment 2 bases; nucleotides outside the gene matches: 3. This CDR3 is 12 amino acids long. Germline V CDR1 and CDR2: MDHEN, SYDVKM. Sequenced sample: blood. The clonotype was recovered from a man in his 60s in good health. The chain has TRBV28 and TRBJ2-7; 7 bases agree with TRBD1. In nucleotides, the CDR3 is TGTGCCAGCCGAGACAGGGCCTACGAGCAGTACTTC. It encodes CASRDRAYEQYF.